The clone carrying this TCR beta chain was counted a few times. This record comes from a study of identical twins. TCRdb recomputed calls from the 5' RACE reads with MiXCR, one row per CDR3 protein. Among roughly 630,000 distinct CDR3 sequences listed, less than 9% were seen once. Germline V gene sequence: CDR1 DFQATT, CDR2 SNEGSKA (reference sequence). The length of the CDR3 is 15 residues. J was trimmed by 8 bases and V by 2 bases; bases with no gene match: 9. The same sample was also studied in work on yellow fever vaccine responses in identical twins.

The clonotype originates from a woman aged 18-29 years in good health. The rearrangement uses TRBV20-1 and TRBJ2-1; 10 bases are shared with TRBD2. Sequences were obtained from PBMCs. DNA for the CDR3: TGCAGTGCTAGATTGAGCGGGGGGGCGGAGCATGAGCAGTTCTTC. Its protein is CSARLSGGAEHEQFF.